This paragraph covers one T cell receptor beta chain sequence. No antigen is known for it. This CDR3 spans 15 amino acids. Trimming cost V 6 bases and J 5 bases; bases outside gene matches: 9. Per germline, CDR1 SGHNT and CDR2 YYREEE (reference sequence). This specimen belongs to a study of beta chain features in type 1 diabetes. Study-wide results and limits: A moderate, significant TCRB CDR3 shortening appeared in type 1 diabetes across four CD4+ subsets.

Expressed TCRB transcripts were sequenced after all isolated RNA was converted to cDNA. The protocol was immunoSEQ multiplex PCR, while the TCRdb copy is restricted to in-frame clones and leaves out a portion. The data contain some 160,000 clones, roughly 9% of them singletons. The chain couples TRBV5-4 to TRBJ2-1, with 9 bases lining up with TRBD2. The sample taken for sequencing was central memory CD4+ T cells from blood. The TCR comes from a woman aged 25 to 39 with type 1 diabetes. The CDR3 bases are TGTGCCAGCACCACCAAGGCGGGAGGGAACAATGAGCAGTTCTTC. Translation gives CASTTKAGGNNEQFF.